The 18 T cell receptor beta chains in this list originate from one sample, sequenced in a study of T cells in Graves' hyperthyroidism and ophthalmopathy. Amplified regions were TCR beta CDR3 sequences from RNA transcripts. HTBI primers were the set used in a first-round RT-PCR of the TCR CDR3. MiXCR, run by TCRdb on the multiplex PCR reads, gives a single entry per CDR3 protein. The repertoire holds 400,000 to 600,000 distinct CDR3 sequences, with less than 25% as singletons. Sequenced input: blood. These receptors originate from a man aged 18 to 29 with Graves' hyperthyroidism.

This clonotype occurred many times. V gene TRBV9 combines with J gene TRBJ2-7, with D tentatively TRBD1 or TRBD2 (5 bases each). Germline assignment: CDR1 SGDLS and CDR2 YYNGEE. Trimming cost V 3 bases and J 2 bases, with 9 bases left between them. The CDR3 sequence is 13 residues long. The CDR3 sequence: CASSGGNPYEQYF. The CDR3 bases are TGTGCCAGCAGCGGGGGGAATCCCTACGAGCAGTACTTC.

This clonotype was recorded at least ten times. This chain joins TRBV2 and TRBJ2-2; the D gene is possibly TRBD2 (7 bases). V was pared by 6 bases and J by 4 bases, with 15 bases between. Germline loops: CDR1 SNHLY, CDR2 FYNNEI. This CDR3 region has 15 residues. The CDR3 sequence: CASRAGGRSTGELFF. In nucleotides, the CDR3 is TGTGCCAGCAGGGCCGGGGGGCGCAGCACCGGGGAGCTGTTTTTT.

This clonotype was recorded once. V is TRBV12-3 or TRBV12-4 and J is TRBJ1-1; D remains unclear. With 5 bases removed from V and 2 bases from J, the gap between germline ends came to 12 bases. There are 14 residues in the CDR3. Here the CDR3 reads CASSDLVDNTEAFF. As DNA, the CDR3 is TGTGCCAGCAGTGATCTCGTCGATAACACTGAAGCTTTCTTT.

This clonotype has at least ten counts. The chain recombines TRBV6-1 with TRBJ1-5; TRBD1 is a possible D gene (5 bases). Trimming shortened V by 5 bases and J by 9 bases, and 14 bases separated the two germline ends. The CDR3 has 13 amino acids. CDR1 is MNHNS, CDR2 SASEGT, per germline. The CDR3 protein is CASSQTAGGPQHF. In DNA form, the CDR3 reads TGTGCCAGCAGTCAGACGGCCGGGGGGCCCCAGCATTTT.

The gene calls are TRBV6-1 and TRBJ1-2; 9 nucleotides align to TRBD1. The CDR3 loop spans 14 amino acids. Looked up from germline, CDR1 is MNHNS and CDR2 is SASEGT. J gave up 8 bases and V 6 bases, and 10 bases lay outside the gene matches. The CDR3 bases are TGTGCCAGCAGGACCGGGACAGGGTATATGGGCTACACCTTC. As protein: CASRTGTGYMGYTF.

This chain links TRBV12-3 or TRBV12-4 with TRBJ1-1; TRBD1 matches 8 bases. The CDR3 runs to 14 residues. With 5 bases clipped from V and 4 bases from J, the junction kept 6 bases outside the gene matches. The CDR3 DNA is TGTGCCAGCAGTCCAGGGGGCTCGGTCACTGAAGCTTTCTTT. Protein sequence: CASSPGGSVTEAFF.

This clonotype has ten or more counts. The gene calls are TRBV6-2 or TRBV6-3 and TRBJ1-2, with D perhaps matching TRBD1 (5 bases). Per germline, CDR1 MNHEY and CDR2 SVGEGT. V was clipped by 6 bases and J by 8 bases, with 25 bases between them. The CDR3 loop spans 16 amino acids. The CDR3 reads CASRPTRLRGARGYTF. CDR3 sequence (DNA): TGTGCCAGCAGACCCACGAGGTTGAGGGGCGCGAGGGGCTACACCTTC.

The CDR3 coding sequence is TGCAGTGCTCTAGCGGGCCCAGATACGCAGTATTTT. This translates into CSALAGPDTQYF. The chain is built from TRBV20-1 and TRBJ2-3; 8 bases agree with TRBD2. Germline CDR1 DFQATT, CDR2 SNEGSKA (reference sequence). This CDR3 has 12 amino acids. V gave up 5 bases and J gave up 4 bases; unmatched junction bases: 2.

In this sample, this clonotype turned up a few times. The J gene is TRBJ2-6, the V gene TRBV5-1; D gene ambiguous. The CDR3 is 15 residues long. Germline CDR1 is SGHRS and CDR2 is YFSETQ. Between the trimmed V and J ends, which lost 4 bases and 4 bases, there was a span of 12 bases. The CDR3, as DNA: TGCGCCAGCAGCGGACGGTCCCCAGGGGCCAACGTCCTGACTTTC. This translates into CASSGRSPGANVLTF.

In its sample, this clonotype was seen many times. This sequence joins TRBV19 and TRBJ1-1; TRBD1 agrees at 7 bases. This CDR3 is built from 18 residues. Per germline, CDR1 LNHDA and CDR2 SQIVND (reference sequence). Unmatched junction bases numbered 20, after V lost 4 bases and J lost 6 bases. CDR3 residues: CASSTRRDSSSPFAEAFF. The DNA of the CDR3 is TGTGCCAGTAGTACCCGAAGGGACAGTAGCTCCCCATTTGCTGAAGCTTTCTTT.

This clonotype has ten or more counts. The V call is TRBV7-6, the J call TRBJ2-3; 9 positions match TRBD2. V lost 2 bases and J lost 1; bases outside the gene matches: 4. CDR3 length equals 16 residues. The germline V gene encodes CDR1 SGHVS and CDR2 FNYEAQ. CDR3: CASSLRTSVGTDTQYF. The CDR3 DNA reads as TGTGCCAGCAGCTTACGGACTAGCGTGGGCACAGATACGCAGTATTTT. The whole variable domain, remainder taken from reference TRBV7-6 and TRBJ2-3, is GAGVSQSPRYKVTKRGQDVALRCDPISGHVSLYWYRQALGQGPEFLTYFNYEAQQDKSGLPNDRFSAERPEGSISTLTIQRTEQRDSAMYRCASSLRTSVGTDTQYFGPGTRLTVL.

The chain joins TRBV7-6 to TRBJ2-5; either TRBD1 or TRBD2 may fit D (5 bases each). The germline V gene encodes CDR1 SGHVS and CDR2 FNYEAQ. This CDR3 has 15 residues. V was pared by 5 bases and J by 3 bases, with 16 bases between. The CDR3 sequence is CASSVDGDPKETQYF. The CDR3 DNA reads TGTGCCAGCAGCGTGGATGGGGACCCCAAAGAGACCCAGTACTTC. Using reference TRBV7-6 and TRBJ2-5 for the parts outside the CDR3, the full variable domain is GAGVSQSPRYKVTKRGQDVALRCDPISGHVSLYWYRQALGQGPEFLTYFNYEAQQDKSGLPNDRFSAERPEGSISTLTIQRTEQRDSAMYRCASSVDGDPKETQYFGPGTRLLVL.

This clonotype has only a few counts. This rearrangement joins TRBV30 to TRBJ2-7, with TRBD1 matching 9 bases. Germline lookup yields CDR1 GTSNPN and CDR2 SVGIG (reference sequence). The CDR3 sequence is 15 residues long. Losses at the gene ends were 3 bases for V and 3 bases for J; bases not matched to a gene: 9. DNA of the CDR3: TGTGCCTGGAGGCCCTACAGGGGGCCGTACTACGAGCAGTACTTC. This codes for CAWRPYRGPYYEQYF.

J is TRBJ1-3 and V is TRBV29-1; D unresolved. The CDR3 sequence is 13 residues long. Germline loops: CDR1 SQVTM, CDR2 ANQGSEA. CDR3 coding DNA: TGCGGTTTCGGGCACGGCTCTGGAAACACCATATATTTT. Translation gives CGFGHGSGNTIYF.

This chain uses TRBV12-3 or TRBV12-4 with TRBJ1-1, with a possible D match to TRBD1 (6 bases). V lost 1 base and J lost 4, with 16 bases in between. The CDR3 sequence is 16 residues long. CDR3 sequence reads: CASSLGGWGAGTEAFF. The CDR3 DNA follows: TGTGCCAGCAGTTTAGGGGGCTGGGGGGCGGGCACTGAAGCTTTCTTT.

J is TRBJ2-5 and V is TRBV20-1; D is possibly TRBD2 (7 bases). Per germline, CDR1 DFQATT and CDR2 SNEGSKA (reference sequence). There are 14 residues in the CDR3. Between the trimmed V and J ends, which lost 6 bases and 5 bases, there was a span of 19 bases. CDR3 sequence reads: CSAVRGGPTETQYF. The DNA of the CDR3 is TGCAGTGCCGTTAGGGGGGGGCCGACCGAGACCCAGTACTTC.

This clonotype has ten or more counts. The V and J genes are TRBV12-3 or TRBV12-4 and TRBJ1-5, with 8 bases identical to TRBD1. Trimming took 7 bases from V and 3 from J; bases not matched to a gene: 5. CDR3 length equals 14 residues. Here the CDR3 DNA reads TGTGCCAGCATGAGGGACAGGCTCAATCAGCCCCAGCATTTT. Translated, it gives CASMRDRLNQPQHF.

A few counts support this clonotype. The V gene is TRBV20-1, the J gene TRBJ2-7; D gene ambiguous. From germline, CDR1 is DFQATT and CDR2 SNEGSKA (reference sequence). V lost 0 bases to trimming and J lost 8 bases, with 8 bases between them. CDR3 size: 11 residues. CDR3 in amino acids: CSAREGPQQYF. The CDR3 bases are TGCAGTGCTAGAGAAGGACCTCAGCAGTACTTC.